The 32 T cell receptor beta chains below were found in one sample sequenced in a study of blood T cell repertoires in COVID-19. TCRdb's table, derived via immunoSEQ multiplex PCR, lists solely in-frame clones and lacks some. The sample carries roughly 300,000 clones, 65% to 90% recorded once. Sequencing was done on a sample of PBMCs or T cells enriched from blood (not recorded which). Source of these receptors: a woman younger than 35 who had recovered from COVID-19.

The CDR3 DNA follows: TGTGCCAGTAGTATGGGACAGGGGCATGGCTACACCTTC. Translating gives CASSMGQGHGYTF. The chain employs TRBV19 and TRBJ1-2; 10 nucleotides align to TRBD1. Germline CDR1 LNHDA, CDR2 SQIVND (reference sequence). The CDR3 is 13 amino acids. Trimming cost V 3 bases and J 6 bases; bases outside gene matches: 1. The full variable domain, rest sourced from reference TRBV19 and TRBJ1-2, is DGGITQSPKYLFRKEGQNVTLSCEQNLNHDAMYWYRQDPGQGLRLIYYSQIVNDFQKGDIAEGYSVSREKKESFPLTVTSAQKNPTAFYLCASSMGQGHGYTFGSGTRLTVV.

CDR3 protein: CASSLAGQVGGEKLFF. CDR3 bases: TGCGCCAGCAGCTTGGCCGGGCAGGTTGGAGGAGAAAAACTGTTTTTT. The chain recombines TRBV5-1 with TRBJ1-4; D not resolved. The CDR3 sequence is 16 residues long. The germline gives CDR1 SGHRS, CDR2 YFSETQ. V lost 0 bases and J lost 8, with 17 bases in between.

The chain links TRBV25-1 to TRBJ1-1; no firm D call. Germline loops: CDR1 MGHDK, CDR2 SYGVNS. CDR3 length: 15 amino acids. Trimming pared 4 bases from V and 2 bases from J, leaving 14 bases between. CDR3 loop: CASSGVVEANTEAFF. CDR3 nucleotides: TGTGCCAGCAGTGGAGTGGTCGAGGCCAACACTGAAGCTTTCTTT.

In its sample, this clone was seen once. CDR3 DNA sequence: TGTGCCAGCAGTTTATGGGGCGCAGGTGGCTACACCTTC. It specifies CASSLWGAGGYTF. The chain has TRBV27 and TRBJ1-2; tentatively, D is TRBD1 (5 bases). This CDR3 has 13 residues. The germline V and J ends were trimmed by 1 base and 7 bases, with 10 bases remaining between them. The germline V gene encodes CDR1 MNHEY and CDR2 SMNVEV (reference sequence).

This clone showed up just once. This sample also contains other DNA sequences that code for the same CDR3. CDR3 region: CAWSSGGAETQYF. The CDR3 bases are TGTGCCTGGAGTTCGGGGGGCGCGGAGACCCAGTACTTC. The chain is built from TRBV30 and TRBJ2-5; D is possibly TRBD2 (7 bases). V lost 2 bases and J 5 bases, leaving 12 bases between the germline ends. The CDR3 contains 13 residues. CDR1 and CDR2 (germline): GTSNPN, SVGIG (reference sequence).

The rearrangement links TRBV7-9 to TRBJ2-1; D is ambiguous. The V and J ends lost 3 bases and 8 bases respectively, with 5 bases between them. The CDR3 totals 11 residues. The germline CDR1 and CDR2 sequences are SEHNR and FQNEAQ (reference sequence). The DNA for the CDR3 is TGTGCCAGCAGCTTGGCGGATGAGCAGTTCTTC. Its translation is CASSLADEQFF.

The genes are TRBV6-6 and TRBJ2-3, with a tentative D call TRBD2 (5 bases). Germline V gene sequence: CDR1 MNHNY, CDR2 SVGAGI (reference sequence). The CDR3 runs 12 residues. Between the trimmed V and J ends, which lost 7 bases and 2 bases, there was a span of 7 bases. CDR3 DNA: TGTGCCAGCATGACTAACACAGATACGCAGTATTTT. Encoded protein: CASMTNTDTQYF.

This clone was seen a handful of times. The CDR3 spells CASSLGTGGNEKLFF. The CDR3, as DNA: TGTGCCAGCAGTTTAGGGACAGGGGGTAATGAAAAACTGTTTTTT. This sequence joins TRBV2 and TRBJ1-4, with TRBD1 matching over 11 bases. Trimming removed 5 bases from V and 4 bases from J; junction bases left unmatched: 3. The germline V gene has CDR1 SNHLY and CDR2 FYNNEI. CDR3 length: 15 residues.

The CDR3 region is CASSSTGQLNTGELFF. CDR3 nucleotide sequence: TGCGCCAGCAGCTCTACGGGACAGTTAAACACCGGGGAGCTGTTTTTT. The V and J genes are TRBV5-1 and TRBJ2-2, with TRBD1 matching 7 bases. Unmatched junction bases numbered 7, after V lost 3 bases and J lost 2 bases. Germline V gene data show CDR1 as SGHRS and CDR2 as YFSETQ. The CDR3 covers 16 residues. Full variable domain (remainder filled in from reference TRBV5-1 and TRBJ2-2): KAGVTQTPRYLIKTRGQQVTLSCSPISGHRSVSWYQQTPGQGLQFLFEYFSETQRNKGNFPGRFSGRQFSNSRSEMNVSTLELGDSALYLCASSSTGQLNTGELFFGEGSRLTVL.

CDR3 coding DNA: TGTGCCAGCAGCCAAGGTCGGGACACTGAAGCTTTCTTT. This encodes CASSQGRDTEAFF. The chain uses TRBV3-1 (or the pseudogene TRBV3-2) and TRBJ1-1; D is uncertain. V lost 1 base and J 3 bases, leaving 6 bases between the germline ends. Looked up from germline, CDR1 is LGHDT and CDR2 is YNNKEL (reference sequence). The CDR3 has 13 amino acids.

The chain joins TRBV9 to TRBJ2-5; weak D call: TRBD2 (6 bases). This CDR3 has 14 residues. V was clipped by 4 bases and J by 5 bases, with 15 bases between them. The germline V gene has CDR1 SGDLS and CDR2 YYNGEE. CDR3 amino acids: CASSFGIGRETQYF. In DNA, the CDR3 is TGTGCCAGCAGCTTCGGGATTGGGAGGGAGACCCAGTACTTC.

In this sample, this clone turned up once. The chain links TRBV3-1 (or the pseudogene TRBV3-2) to TRBJ1-1; no clear D. Germline V CDR1 and CDR2: LGHDT, YNNKEL (reference sequence). The CDR3 runs 14 residues. The V end was cut by 2 bases, the J end by 1 base, with 8 bases between. The CDR3 coding sequence is TGTGCCAGCAGCCAACACAGACAGAACACTGAAGCTTTCTTT. Translated, it gives CASSQHRQNTEAFF.

The chain joins TRBV7-9 to TRBJ1-2, with D hard to call. The CDR3 spans 14 residues. Trimming took 5 bases from V and 1 from J, leaving 11 bases between them. In germline, CDR1 is SEHNR, CDR2 FQNEAQ (reference sequence). CDR3 nucleotide sequence: TGTGCCAGCAGCCCACGAGGTGATAACTATGGCTACACCTTC. Translation: CASSPRGDNYGYTF. The full variable domain, its missing parts supplied by reference TRBV7-9 and TRBJ1-2, is DTGVSQNPRHKITKRGQNVTFRCDPISEHNRLYWYRQTLGQGPEFLTYFQNEAQLEKSRLLSDRFSAERPKGSFSTLEIQRTEQGDSAMYLCASSPRGDNYGYTFGSGTRLTVV.

This clone was recorded a few times. The rearrangement uses TRBV10-3 and TRBJ2-2, with 10 bases identical to TRBD2. J lost 0 bases, V lost 7 bases, and 2 bases had no gene match. The germline CDR1 and CDR2 sequences are ENHRY and SYGVKD. The CDR3 runs 15 residues. Written as DNA, the CDR3 is TGTGCCATCACTAGCGGGGGAGCGAACACCGGGGAGCTGTTTTTT. This sequence encodes CAITSGGANTGELFF.

The rearrangement joins TRBV10-3 to TRBJ1-5; D unresolved. V dropped 2 bases and J dropped 0 bases, with 11 bases sitting between them. Per germline, CDR1 ENHRY and CDR2 SYGVKD. This CDR3 is built from 16 residues. The CDR3 protein is CAISETDRNSNQPQHF. DNA of the CDR3: TGTGCCATCAGTGAGACAGACCGGAATAGCAATCAGCCCCAGCATTTT.

J is TRBJ1-2 and V is TRBV18; a possible D gene is TRBD1 (5 bases). Germline V gene lookup returns CDR1 KGHSH and CDR2 LQKENI. The CDR3 sequence is 15 residues long. With 3 bases removed from V and 6 bases from J, the gap between germline ends came to 17 bases. The CDR3 is CASSPSGRKGHGYTF. As DNA, the CDR3 is TGTGCCAGCTCACCGTCGGGTCGAAAGGGGCATGGCTACACCTTC. Complete variable domain (other parts from reference TRBV18 and TRBJ1-2): NAGVMQNPRHLVRRRGQEARLRCSPMKGHSHVYWYRQLPEEGLKFMVYLQKENIIDESGMPKERFSAEFPKEGPSILRIQQVVRGDSAAYFCASSPSGRKGHGYTFGSGTRLTVV.

The chain combines TRBV2 with TRBJ1-2; tentatively, D is TRBD1 (5 bases). V was pared by 1 base and J by 1 base, with 10 bases between. CDR3 size: 15 residues. Germline assignment: CDR1 SNHLY and CDR2 FYNNEI. The CDR3, as DNA: TGTGCCAGCAGTGAAGGGCAGGGAATTAACTATGGCTACACCTTC. Protein: CASSEGQGINYGYTF.

The chain combines TRBV6-5 with TRBJ1-2; D gene uncertain. Trimming cost V 0 bases and J 4 bases, with 9 bases left between them. The CDR3 is made up of 14 amino acids. CDR1 and CDR2 (germline): MNHEY, SVGAGI. In nucleotides, the CDR3 is TGTGCCAGCAGTTACTCGGAACAGATCTATGGCTACACCTTC. It yields the protein CASSYSEQIYGYTF.

The chain carries TRBV19 and TRBJ1-2; TRBD1 matches 8 bases. Germline V gene lookup returns CDR1 LNHDA and CDR2 SQIVND (reference sequence). The CDR3 has 15 amino acids. Trimming at V came to 7 bases and at J to 4 bases, leaving 11 bases not matched to a gene. The CDR3 protein is CASTFQTGGSYGYTF. The CDR3, as DNA: TGTGCCAGTACTTTCCAAACAGGGGGTTCCTATGGCTACACCTTC.

The rearrangement uses TRBV7-8 and TRBJ1-3, with TRBD1 as a possible D gene (6 bases). The CDR3 spans 15 residues. The V and J ends lost 5 bases and 0 bases respectively, with 11 bases between them. From germline, CDR1 is SGHVS and CDR2 FQNEAQ. The CDR3 DNA reads TGTGCCAGCAGCCCTCGGACAGTCTCTGGAAACACCATATATTTT. Protein sequence: CASSPRTVSGNTIYF.

This clone was observed once. The rearrangement uses TRBV30 and TRBJ1-2; D not certain. The V end lost 3 bases, the J end lost 5 bases, and 16 bases lay between the germline ends. The CDR3 runs 14 residues. Germline V lookup: CDR1 GTSNPN, CDR2 SVGIG (reference sequence). The CDR3 reads CAWSRAGFRYGYTF. The CDR3 DNA is TGTGCCTGGAGCCGAGCGGGTTTTCGGTATGGCTACACCTTC. Filled out from reference TRBV30 and TRBJ1-2, the complete variable domain reads SQTIHQWPATLVQPVGSPLSLECTVEGTSNPNLYWYRQAAGRGLQLLFYSVGIGQISSEVPQNLSASRPQDRQFILSSKKLLLSDSGFYLCAWSRAGFRYGYTFGSGTRLTVV.

The chain couples TRBV2 to TRBJ1-2; the D gene is possibly TRBD1 (5 bases). Germline loops: CDR1 SNHLY, CDR2 FYNNEI. CDR3 length: 16 amino acids. V was cut by 2 bases and J by 0 bases, with 13 bases left in between. DNA for the CDR3: TGTGCCAGCAGTGAACATCCTGGACAAGCTAACTATGGCTACACCTTC. Translated, it gives CASSEHPGQANYGYTF.

This rearrangement joins TRBV6-5 to TRBJ1-1; D is unclear. This CDR3 spans 13 amino acids. Looked up from germline, CDR1 is MNHEY and CDR2 is SVGAGI. V dropped 4 bases and J dropped 1 base, with 7 bases sitting between them. DNA for the CDR3: TGTGCCAGCAGTTCAGACACGAACACTGAAGCTTTCTTT. The encoded protein is CASSSDTNTEAFF.

In nucleotides, the CDR3 is TGTGCCTGGAGAGAGCCTAGCTCCTACGAGCAGTACTTC. Translated: CAWREPSSYEQYF. The chain employs TRBV30 and TRBJ2-7; D remains ambiguous. The CDR3 sequence is 13 residues long. V lost 3 bases, J lost 0 bases, and 9 bases lay in between. Per germline, CDR1 GTSNPN and CDR2 SVGIG (reference sequence).

This chain's CDR3 is CASSLLRNRGLEQYF. The CDR3 DNA follows: TGCGCCAGCAGCCTCCTTCGGAACAGGGGGCTGGAGCAGTACTTC. V is TRBV4-1 and J is TRBJ2-7; 9 positions agree with TRBD1. The V gene's germline CDR1 is MGHRA and CDR2 YSYEKL. This CDR3 has 15 amino acids. V was clipped by 4 bases and J by 7 bases; unmatched bases: 11.

This chain links TRBV6-5 with TRBJ1-1; TRBD1 matches at 7 bases. CDR1 MNHEY and CDR2 SVGAGI come from the germline V gene. Trimming removed 5 bases from V and 8 bases from J; junction bases left unmatched: 8. The CDR3 contains 13 residues. The CDR3 reads CASSNQGGREAFF. CDR3 coding DNA: TGTGCCAGCAGTAACCAGGGGGGCAGAGAAGCTTTCTTT.

The chain carries TRBV11-1 and TRBJ2-5; D is unresolved. The CDR3 consists of 14 residues. Trimming left V 1 base short and J 4 bases short, with 10 bases between. Germline CDR1 is SGHAT and CDR2 is FQDESV (reference sequence). The CDR3 region is CASSLDRGGETQYF. The CDR3 DNA follows: TGTGCCAGCAGCTTAGATCGTGGCGGAGAGACCCAGTACTTC.

This clone has a single count. The chain has TRBV6-5 and TRBJ1-2; 8 bases are a match to TRBD1. Germline CDR1 reads MNHEY; CDR2 reads SVGAGI. The ends lost 7 bases at V and 4 bases at J; junction bases unmatched: 5. CDR3 length: 13 amino acids. This CDR3 reads CASMYGTGYGYTF. In nucleotides, the CDR3 is TGTGCCAGCATGTATGGGACAGGCTATGGCTACACCTTC.

This clone was seen only a few times. The rearrangement links TRBV23-1 to TRBJ1-1; no firm D call. TRBV23-1 counts as an open reading frame of uncertain function. Trimming took 11 bases from V and 4 from J, leaving 23 bases between them. The CDR3 is made up of 15 amino acids. CDR3: CAGSYPSRSGTEAFF. CDR3 DNA: TGCGCCGGATCATACCCGTCTCGCTCGGGCACTGAAGCTTTCTTT.

This chain connects TRBV6-5 to TRBJ1-3; no definite D call. The V gene's germline CDR1 is MNHEY and CDR2 SVGAGI. This CDR3 has 14 residues. The germline V and J ends were trimmed by 8 bases and 3 bases, with 14 bases remaining between them. CDR3 nucleotides: TGTGCCAGCCATCCAGGATCGGATGGAAACACCATATATTTT. Protein product: CASHPGSDGNTIYF.

The V gene is TRBV7-9, the J gene TRBJ2-3; 10 nucleotides agree with TRBD2. This CDR3 has 16 amino acids. Germline V CDR1 and CDR2: SEHNR, FQNEAQ (reference sequence). V was pared by 5 bases and J by 5 bases, with 10 bases of the junction left unmatched. The CDR3 DNA sequence: TGTGCCAGCAGCGTGCGAGCGGGAGGGCCGGTAGATACGCAGTATTTT. This sequence encodes CASSVRAGGPVDTQYF.

Of note for this clone: Other DNA sequences of this sample code for an identical CDR3. This chain connects TRBV5-4 to TRBJ2-3, with 10 nucleotides matching TRBD2. Per germline, CDR1 SGHNT and CDR2 YYREEE (reference sequence). The CDR3 spans 15 residues. V shed 2 bases and J 1 base; nucleotides not matched to a gene: 1. CDR3 nucleotides: TGTGCCAGCAGCTTAGCGGGAGGGGGCACAGATACGCAGTATTTT. Translating it yields CASSLAGGGTDTQYF. The complete variable domain, with remaining parts taken from reference TRBV5-4 and TRBJ2-3, reads ETGVTQSPTHLIKTRGQQVTLRCSSQSGHNTVSWYQQALGQGPQFIFQYYREEENGRGNFPPRFSGLQFPNYSSELNVNALELDDSALYLCASSLAGGGTDTQYFGPGTRLTVL.